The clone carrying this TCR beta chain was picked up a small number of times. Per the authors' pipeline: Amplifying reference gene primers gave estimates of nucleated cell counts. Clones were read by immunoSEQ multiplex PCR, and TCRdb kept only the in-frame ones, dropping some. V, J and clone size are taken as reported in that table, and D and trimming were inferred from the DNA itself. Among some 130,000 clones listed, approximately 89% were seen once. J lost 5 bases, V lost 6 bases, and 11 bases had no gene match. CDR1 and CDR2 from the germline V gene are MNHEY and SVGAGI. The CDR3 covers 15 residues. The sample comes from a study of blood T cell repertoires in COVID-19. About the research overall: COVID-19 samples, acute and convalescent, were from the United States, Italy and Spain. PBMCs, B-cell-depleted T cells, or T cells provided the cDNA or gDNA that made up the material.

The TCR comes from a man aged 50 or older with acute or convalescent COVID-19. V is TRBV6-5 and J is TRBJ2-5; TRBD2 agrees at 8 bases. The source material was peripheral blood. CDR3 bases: TGTGCCAGCAGCGAGGGACTAGGGCGAGAGGAGACCCAGTACTTC. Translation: CASSEGLGREETQYF.